This TCR beta chain was recorded in a study of T cell clonotyping in hematopoietic cell transplantation. Study outcomes and limitations: At the given depth, recipient repertoires were over 95% de novo clonotypes.

Germline V CDR1 and CDR2: SGHRS, YFSETQ. The CDR3 sequence is 12 residues long. V lost 7 bases to trimming and J lost 7 bases, with 14 bases between them. Profiled with immunoSEQ multiplex PCR; TCRdb holds only in-frame clones, not every one. The profile shows about 29,000 clones, around 90% of them singletons. About this clone itself: Its specificity is unknown.

Samples: about 28 days before transplant, then days 30, 100 and 180 after. The sample in question was PBMCs, obtained 100 days after allogeneic stem cell transplant. The TCR originated in a female patient aged 45-60 years who had an allogeneic stem cell transplant from a related donor, so the T cells may come from the graft donor. Some clones in this sample may be carry-over from other donors' samples. V usage is TRBV5-1 and J usage is TRBJ1-2; D is perhaps TRBD1 (6 bases). The CDR3 sequence is CASFKQGGGYTF. The CDR3 region has the DNA TGCGCCAGCTTCAAACAGGGAGGTGGCTACACCTTC.